This TCR beta chain was identified in a study of blood T cell repertoires in COVID-19. V lost 10 bases, J lost 0 bases, and 13 bases lay in between. Germline V gene lookup returns CDR1 SEHNR and CDR2 FQNEAQ (reference sequence). CDR3 length: 13 residues. As handled by the study authors: Researchers report that nucleated cell counts were estimated from reference gene primer amplification. Clones were read by immunoSEQ multiplex PCR, and TCRdb kept only the in-frame ones, dropping some. V and J calls and clone size are those listed in that table; D and trimming were worked out from the DNA. The sample consists of under 55,000 clones, around 83% of them appearing once.

The sequence came from a man in his forties or fifties with active COVID-19. Sequenced input: peripheral blood. This chain links TRBV7-9 with TRBJ2-7; possibly TRBD2 for D (6 bases). DNA of the CDR3: TGTGCCATTTCGGGACTGGCCTCCTACGAGCAGTACTTC. Protein product: CAISGLASYEQYF.